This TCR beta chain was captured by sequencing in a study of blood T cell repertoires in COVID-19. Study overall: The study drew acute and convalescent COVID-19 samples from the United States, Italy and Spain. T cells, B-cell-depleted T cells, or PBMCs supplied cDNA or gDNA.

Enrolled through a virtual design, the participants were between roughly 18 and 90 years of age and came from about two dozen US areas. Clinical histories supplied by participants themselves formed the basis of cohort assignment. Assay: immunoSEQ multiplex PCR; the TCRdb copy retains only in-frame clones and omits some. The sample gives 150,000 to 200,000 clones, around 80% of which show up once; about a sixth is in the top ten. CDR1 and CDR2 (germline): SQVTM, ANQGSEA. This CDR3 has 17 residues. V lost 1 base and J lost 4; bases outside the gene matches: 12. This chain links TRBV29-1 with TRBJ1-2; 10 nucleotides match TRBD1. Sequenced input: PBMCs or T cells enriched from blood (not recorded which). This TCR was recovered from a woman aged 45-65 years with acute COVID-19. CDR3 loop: CSVEGSLGQGVVYGYTF. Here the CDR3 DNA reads TGCAGCGTTGAAGGTTCCTTAGGACAGGGGGTTGTCTATGGCTACACCTTC.